This TCR beta chain is from a study of cytomegalovirus exposure and HLA in healthy donors. CDR3 size: 11 residues. Trimming pared 0 bases from V and 7 bases from J, leaving 4 bases between. Germline CDR1 SGHTS, CDR2 YDEGEE. The PCR contained 60 Vbeta and 13 Jbeta primers. Clones were read by immunoSEQ multiplex PCR, and TCRdb kept only the in-frame ones, dropping some. Of 100,000 to 150,000 clones detected, 76% appear once; the ten largest clones hold less than 2.5%. V and J are TRBV5-8 and TRBJ1-1; D ambiguous. The receptor's source is a man aged 50 to 60 in good health and CMV-seronegative. Sequencing was done on a sample of PBMCs. This CDR3 is CASSLVHEAFF. The CDR3 region has the DNA TGTGCCAGCAGCTTGGTTCATGAAGCTTTCTTT. Filled out from reference TRBV5-8 and TRBJ1-1, the complete variable domain reads EAGVTQSPTHLIKTRGQQATLRCSPISGHTSVYWYQQALGLGLQFLLWYDEGEERNRGNFPPRFSGRQFPNYSSELNVNALELEDSALYLCASSLVHEAFFGQGTRLTVV.